What follows is one TCR beta chain and its context. Its antigen is unidentified. Its ends do not fully match the called genes, so a read error is possible. This record comes from a study of identical twins. One entry per CDR3 protein results from TCRdb running MiXCR on the 5' RACE reads. The table shows 1.5 million to 2 million distinct CDR3 sequences, with 25% to 35% occurring only once. General study findings and limits: Excess low generation probability was seen in twin-shared out-of-frame alpha sequences.

This CDR3 comprises 18 residues. From germline, CDR1 is MNHNS and CDR2 SASEGT. Sequenced material: cord blood. The clonotype was recovered from a newborn girl in good health. The chain has TRBV6-1 and TRBJ2-4, with 9 bases that match TRBD2. The CDR3 loop is CASSAGSGGLLAKNIRYF. Here the CDR3 DNA reads TGTGCCAGCAGTGCGGGGAGCGGGGGGTTACTAGCCAAAAACATTCGGTACTTC.